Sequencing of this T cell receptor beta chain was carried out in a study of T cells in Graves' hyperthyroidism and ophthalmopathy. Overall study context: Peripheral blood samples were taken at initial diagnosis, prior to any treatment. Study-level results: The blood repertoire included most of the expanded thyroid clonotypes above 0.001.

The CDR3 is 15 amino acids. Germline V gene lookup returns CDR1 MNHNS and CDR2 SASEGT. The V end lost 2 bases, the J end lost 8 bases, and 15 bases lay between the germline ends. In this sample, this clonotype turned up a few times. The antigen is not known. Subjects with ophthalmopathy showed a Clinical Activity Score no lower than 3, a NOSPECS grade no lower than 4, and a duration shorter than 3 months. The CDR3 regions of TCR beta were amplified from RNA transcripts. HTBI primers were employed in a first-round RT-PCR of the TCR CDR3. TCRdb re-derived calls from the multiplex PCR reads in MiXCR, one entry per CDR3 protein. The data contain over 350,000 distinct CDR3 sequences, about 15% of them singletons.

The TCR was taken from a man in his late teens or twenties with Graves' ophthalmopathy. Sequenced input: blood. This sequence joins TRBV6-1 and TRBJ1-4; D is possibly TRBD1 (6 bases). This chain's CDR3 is CASSERQVGSEKLFF. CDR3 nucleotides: TGTGCCAGCAGTGAACGACAGGTTGGTTCAGAAAAACTGTTTTTT.